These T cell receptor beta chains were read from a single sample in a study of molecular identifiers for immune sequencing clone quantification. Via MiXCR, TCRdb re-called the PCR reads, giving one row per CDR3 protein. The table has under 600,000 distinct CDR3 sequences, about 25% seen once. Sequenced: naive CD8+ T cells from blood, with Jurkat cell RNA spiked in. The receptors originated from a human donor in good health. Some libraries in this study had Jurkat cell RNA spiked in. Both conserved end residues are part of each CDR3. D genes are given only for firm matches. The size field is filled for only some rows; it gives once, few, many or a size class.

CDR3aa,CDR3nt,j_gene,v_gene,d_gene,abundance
CSVTTVARSGANVLTF,TGCAGCGTGACGACAGTCGCCCGCTCTGGGGCCAACGTCCTGACTTTC,TRBJ2-6,TRBV29-1,NA,many
CASSEAQGAVNTEAFF,TGTGCCAGCAGTGAAGCACAGGGGGCGGTCAACACTGAAGCTTTCTTT,TRBJ1-1,TRBV2,TRBD1,NA
CASSQTGSSIKLFF,TGTGCCAGCAGTCAGACAGGGTCAAGTATAAAACTGTTTTTT,TRBJ1-4,TRBV27,TRBD1,NA
CASSPPGLAENNEQFF,TGTGCCAGCAGCCCCCCTGGACTAGCGGAGAACAATGAGCAGTTCTTC,TRBJ2-1,TRBV6-2/TRBV6-3,TRBD2,many
CASTWGGLAGEQYF,TGTGCCAGCACCTGGGGGGGACTAGCGGGGGAGCAGTACTTC,TRBJ2-7,TRBV5-3,TRBD2,NA
CASSQGIGGSYEQYF,TGCGCCAGCAGCCAAGGGATTGGAGGCTCCTACGAGCAGTACTTC,TRBJ2-7,TRBV4-3,NA,NA
CSAIPGTNTGELFF,TGCAGTGCTATCCCCGGGACGAACACCGGGGAGCTGTTTTTT,TRBJ2-2,TRBV20-1,NA,NA
CASTSSPDTQYF,TGTGCCAGTACGTCTTCTCCAGATACGCAGTATTTT,TRBJ2-3,TRBV19,NA,NA
CSAKGASFYEQYF,TGCAGTGCTAAGGGTGCATCATTTTACGAGCAGTACTTC,TRBJ2-7,TRBV20-1,NA,NA
CASSVSNTGELFF,TGTGCCAGCAGTGTTTCTAACACCGGGGAGCTGTTTTTT,TRBJ2-2,TRBV2,NA,many
CACSLWGWSNQPQHF,TGTGCCTGCAGTCTCTGGGGATGGAGCAATCAGCCCCAGCATTTT,TRBJ1-5,TRBV27,NA,NA
CAWSVYRELNTEAFF,TGTGCCTGGAGTGTCTACAGGGAGTTGAACACTGAAGCTTTCTTT,TRBJ1-1,TRBV30,NA,NA
CASSSGDVAKNIQYF,TGTGCCAGCAGCTCTGGGGACGTAGCCAAAAACATTCAGTACTTC,TRBJ2-4,TRBV7-9,NA,NA
CASSHRSDSSPSYEQFF,TGCGCCAGCAGCCACAGATCGGACAGCTCCCCTTCCTATGAGCAGTTCTTC,TRBJ2-1,TRBV4-1,NA,NA
CASGSGGTEVFF,TGTGCCAGCGGATCAGGGGGCACAGAAGTCTTCTTT,TRBJ1-1,TRBV28,TRBD1,few
CASSVPDGLNEKLFF,TGTGCCAGTAGTGTCCCGGACGGGCTGAATGAAAAACTGTTTTTT,TRBJ1-4,TRBV19,NA,NA
CASSGIEKTQYF,TGTGCCAGCAGCGGTATTGAGAAGACCCAGTACTTC,TRBJ2-5,TRBV7-6,NA,many
CASSYSSGHASGELFF,TGTGCCAGCAGTTACTCCAGCGGACACGCCTCCGGGGAGCTGTTTTTT,TRBJ2-2,TRBV6-5,NA,many
CASNVEGGAKNIQYF,TGTGCCAGCAACGTAGAGGGGGGGGCCAAAAACATTCAGTACTTC,TRBJ2-4,TRBV28,NA,few
CASSLRLTVSSYEQYF,TGTGCCAGCAGCTTGCGATTGACGGTGTCCTCCTACGAGCAGTACTTC,TRBJ2-7,TRBV5-6,NA,many
CASSVRLAGVRADTQYF,TGTGCCAGCAGTGTACGACTAGCGGGCGTACGAGCAGATACGCAGTATTTT,TRBJ2-3,TRBV28,TRBD2,many
CASSTPAGYAYEQYF,TGTGCCAGTAGTACCCCGGCGGGATACGCCTACGAGCAGTACTTC,TRBJ2-7,TRBV19,NA,many
CAWSMTGGAHEQYF,TGTGCCTGGAGTATGACAGGGGGCGCGCACGAGCAGTACTTC,TRBJ2-7,TRBV30,TRBD1,few
CASSSWGRSGELFF,TGTGCCAGCAGCTCCTGGGGGCGAAGCGGGGAGCTGTTTTTT,TRBJ2-2,TRBV6-2/TRBV6-3,NA,NA
CASSAATGTPYEQYF,TGTGCCAGTAGTGCCGCGACAGGGACACCTTACGAGCAGTACTTC,TRBJ2-7,TRBV19,TRBD1,once
CAWTGTGSYEQCF,TGTGCCTGGACCGGGACAGGATCCTACGAGCAGTGCTTC,TRBJ2-7,TRBV2,TRBD1,NA
CASSQVPGRVFGTEAFF,TGTGCCAGCAGCCAAGTTCCGGGGCGCGTATTCGGCACTGAAGCTTTCTTT,TRBJ1-1,TRBV14,NA,NA
CASMNPRERRQGNYEQYF,TGTGCCAGCATGAATCCGAGGGAGCGGCGGCAGGGTAACTACGAGCAGTACTTC,TRBJ2-7,TRBV6-2/TRBV6-3,NA,NA
CASSYTKAGVEQYF,TGTGCCAGCAGTTACACCAAGGCCGGGGTTGAGCAGTACTTC,TRBJ2-7,TRBV6-2/TRBV6-3,NA,many
CSARDLGTTTHEQYF,TGCAGTGCTAGAGATCTCGGGACTACAACCCACGAGCAGTACTTC,TRBJ2-7,TRBV20-1,TRBD2,few
CASSQDPGRVPNNEQFF,TGCGCCAGCAGCCAAGATCCGGGCAGGGTCCCAAACAATGAGCAGTTCTTC,TRBJ2-1,TRBV4-3,NA,once
CASSRSTGLNTEAFF,TGCGCCAGCAGCCGATCGACAGGGCTGAACACTGAAGCTTTCTTT,TRBJ1-1,TRBV4-1,TRBD1,NA
CASSSRQGWASGANVLTF,TGCGCCAGCAGCTCCCGACAGGGTTGGGCCTCTGGGGCCAACGTCCTGACTTTC,TRBJ2-6,TRBV5-1,TRBD1,many
CASSFIGLQETQYF,TGCGCCAGCAGCTTTATAGGTCTACAAGAGACCCAGTACTTC,TRBJ2-5,TRBV5-1,NA,many
CASSSRDRGNTGELFF,TGTGCCAGCAGCTCCCGGGACAGGGGTAACACCGGGGAGCTGTTTTTT,TRBJ2-2,TRBV7-9,TRBD1,many
CASSVGGGSYNEQFF,TGTGCCAGCAGCGTAGGGGGCGGCTCCTACAATGAGCAGTTCTTC,TRBJ2-1,TRBV9,NA,few
CASSLARGGTGGSSYNSPLHF,TGTGCCAGCAGCTTAGCGCGAGGTGGGACAGGGGGAAGCTCCTATAATTCACCCCTCCACTTT,TRBJ1-6,TRBV7-8,TRBD1,many
CARSAILYQATQYF,TGTGCCCGCAGTGCAATATTGTACCAAGCGACCCAGTACTTC,TRBJ2-5,TRBV12-3/TRBV12-4,NA,NA
CSARGAGVTGNTIYF,TGCAGTGCTAGAGGGGCCGGGGTTACTGGAAACACCATATATTTT,TRBJ1-3,TRBV20-1,NA,few
CATSTRDSEAFF,TGTGCCACCAGTACCCGGGACAGTGAAGCTTTCTTT,TRBJ1-1,TRBV24-1,TRBD1,many
CATTKPGGTSLHEQYF,TGTGCCACCACCAAACCCGGCGGGACTAGCTTGCACGAGCAGTACTTC,TRBJ2-7,TRBV2,TRBD2,many
CAWSVAQNSPLHF,TGTGCCTGGAGTGTAGCCCAGAATTCACCCCTCCACTTT,TRBJ1-6,TRBV30,NA,few
CASSLWGIGTGELFF,TGTGCCAGCAGTTTATGGGGGATCGGCACCGGGGAGCTGTTTTTT,TRBJ2-2,TRBV28,NA,few
CASGAGGATGELFF,TGTGCCAGCGGGGCTGGGGGGGCCACCGGGGAGCTGTTTTTT,TRBJ2-2,TRBV11-2,NA,few
CASRGSVGGIDTQYF,TGTGCCAGCAGAGGTAGCGTAGGGGGCATAGATACGCAGTATTTT,TRBJ2-3,TRBV12-3/TRBV12-4,TRBD1,many
CSVGQGMAEAFF,TGCAGCGTTGGACAGGGTATGGCTGAAGCTTTCTTT,TRBJ1-1,TRBV29-1,TRBD1,many
CASSVDGPSGYEQYF,TGTGCCAGTAGTGTCGATGGTCCTAGCGGCTACGAGCAGTACTTC,TRBJ2-7,TRBV19,TRBD2,few
CASSLGGARDEQYF,TGTGCCAGCAGCTTAGGAGGGGCGCGTGACGAGCAGTACTTC,TRBJ2-7,TRBV7-9,NA,few